Presented here are 31 T cell receptor beta chains from one specimen sequenced in a study of blood T cell repertoires in COVID-19. Clones were sequenced by immunoSEQ multiplex PCR, and TCRdb holds only the in-frame ones, with some missing. The sample lists 150,000 to 200,000 clones, roughly nine tenths occurring once. Specimen: peripheral blood. The receptor source for this set is a man between 18 and 35 years old who had recovered from COVID-19.

V usage is TRBV6-6 and J usage is TRBJ2-7, with 14 nucleotides matching TRBD2. V was clipped by 5 bases and J by 4 bases; unmatched bases: 19. The germline CDR1 and CDR2 sequences are MNHNY and SVGAGI (reference sequence). This CDR3 contains 20 residues. This CDR3 reads CASSQTRGLAGERSVYEQYF. CDR3 nucleotides: TGTGCCAGCAGTCAAACCCGGGGACTAGCGGGAGAAAGGTCTGTGTACGAGCAGTACTTC.

This chain uses TRBV7-2 with TRBJ1-2; weak D call: TRBD1 (5 bases). The germline gives CDR1 SGHTA, CDR2 FQGNSA. The CDR3 consists of 14 residues. Trimming left V 4 bases short and J 7 bases short, with 16 bases between. CDR3 protein: CASSSLGGSGGYTF. The CDR3 region has the DNA TGTGCCAGCAGCTCCCTCGGGGGATCGGGTGGCTACACCTTC.

This rearrangement joins TRBV4-2 to TRBJ2-1, with D maybe TRBD2 (5 bases). Between the trimmed V and J ends, which lost 2 bases and 0 bases, there was a span of 8 bases. CDR1 and CDR2 from the germline V gene are LGHNA and YNFKEQ. This CDR3 comprises 15 residues. CDR3 DNA sequence: TGTGCCAGCAGCCAAAGGGAGTTCTCCTACAATGAGCAGTTCTTC. Translated: CASSQREFSYNEQFF.

DNA of the CDR3: TGTGCCAGCAGTGAGTCGGCTACCCGGAGCAATGAGCAGTTCTTC. Protein sequence: CASSESATRSNEQFF. The chain uses TRBV2 and TRBJ2-1; D uncertain. Germline CDR1 SNHLY, CDR2 FYNNEI. The CDR3 totals 15 residues. V lost 3 bases and J lost 6, with 15 bases in between.

The J gene is TRBJ2-2, the V gene TRBV7-9; D ambiguous. Trimming stripped 3 bases from V and 4 bases from J, with 6 bases between. Per germline, CDR1 SEHNR and CDR2 FQNEAQ (reference sequence). CDR3 length: 13 amino acids. This CDR3 is CASSLESTGELFF. DNA of the CDR3: TGTGCCAGCAGCTTGGAGAGCACCGGGGAGCTGTTTTTT. The variable domain in full, with the rest retrieved from reference TRBV7-9 and TRBJ2-2, is DTGVSQNPRHKITKRGQNVTFRCDPISEHNRLYWYRQTLGQGPEFLTYFQNEAQLEKSRLLSDRFSAERPKGSFSTLEIQRTEQGDSAMYLCASSLESTGELFFGEGSRLTVL.

This chain links TRBV21-1 with TRBJ2-5; TRBD2, the table's D call, was not compared with the DNA. TRBV21-1 is termed a pseudogene. This CDR3 spans 15 amino acids. In nucleotides, the CDR3 is TGTGCCAGCAGCAAAGATCGGGGGAAGAAGGAGACCCAGTACTTC. As protein: CASSKDRGKKETQYF.

The chain links TRBV5-4 to TRBJ2-5; 10 positions match TRBD2. The germline V gene has CDR1 SGHNT and CDR2 YYREEE (reference sequence). V lost 3 bases to trimming and J lost 5 bases; unmatched junction nucleotides: 10. The CDR3 is 16 residues long. CDR3 sequence: CASSSRTSGPGETQYF. CDR3 DNA: TGTGCCAGCAGCTCCCGGACTAGCGGCCCTGGGGAGACCCAGTACTTC.

The chain couples TRBV15 to TRBJ1-4, with 7 bases aligning to TRBD1. V gave up 9 bases and J gave up 3 bases; unmatched junction bases: 4. This CDR3 is built from 13 residues. Germline V gene data show CDR1 as LNHNV and CDR2 as YYDKDF (reference sequence). The CDR3 here is CATNRGANEKLFF. In nucleotides, the CDR3 is TGTGCCACGAACAGGGGTGCTAATGAAAAACTGTTTTTT.

The chain links TRBV10-3 to TRBJ2-6; the match to TRBD1 covers 7 bases. V shed 10 bases and J 1 base; nucleotides not matched to a gene: 10. Germline lookup yields CDR1 ENHRY and CDR2 SYGVKD. This CDR3 region has 16 residues. CDR3 sequence reads: CATRKDRSSGANVLTF. For the CDR3, the DNA is TGTGCCACTAGAAAGGACAGGTCATCTGGGGCCAACGTCCTGACTTTC.

The DNA of the CDR3 is TGTGCCATCAGTCAAGGGGGTGTTGATGGGAACACTGAAGCTTTCTTT. Translating it yields CAISQGGVDGNTEAFF. The chain recombines TRBV10-3 with TRBJ1-1; tentatively, D is TRBD1 (6 bases). Trimming took 5 bases from V and 1 from J, leaving 17 bases between them. The CDR3 sequence is 16 residues long. The germline CDR1 and CDR2 sequences are ENHRY and SYGVKD.

The chain employs TRBV27 and TRBJ2-7, with D unclear. V lost 6 bases and J 2 bases, leaving 20 bases between the germline ends. Per germline, CDR1 MNHEY and CDR2 SMNVEV (reference sequence). The CDR3 totals 16 residues. The CDR3 protein is CASRPLRSSRPYEQYF. Written as DNA, the CDR3 is TGTGCCAGCAGACCCCTCCGCTCTAGTAGGCCCTACGAGCAGTACTTC.

This chain joins TRBV9 and TRBJ2-2; maybe TRBD2 (5 bases). This CDR3 spans 13 amino acids. The germline V gene has CDR1 SGDLS and CDR2 YYNGEE. The V end lost 3 bases, the J end lost 7 bases, and 10 bases lay between the germline ends. DNA for the CDR3: TGTGCCAGCAGCGGACCCGGGGACGGGGAGCTGTTTTTT. Its protein product is CASSGPGDGELFF.

The rearrangement links TRBV28 to TRBJ2-3; D not certain. The CDR3 consists of 11 residues. Germline CDR1 is MDHEN and CDR2 is SYDVKM. The V gene lost 6 bases and the J gene lost 5 bases, with 6 bases spanning the gap. The DNA of the CDR3 is TGTGCCAGCAGCTACAGAGATACGCAGTATTTT. Its protein is CASSYRDTQYF.

The chain links TRBV4-3 to TRBJ2-7, with D possibly TRBD2 on 6 matching bases. The CDR3 sequence is 16 residues long. Germline V gene data show CDR1 as LGHNA and CDR2 as YSLEER. V lost 2 bases to trimming and J lost 2 bases, with 16 bases between them. CDR3 region: CASSQSNSGFPYEQYF. The DNA for the CDR3 is TGCGCCAGCAGCCAATCTAATAGCGGTTTCCCCTACGAGCAGTACTTC.

Only one count was recorded for this clone. The V call is TRBV18, the J call TRBJ2-1; 9 positions match TRBD1. V was pared by 3 bases and J by 7 bases, with 7 bases of the junction left unmatched. Germline lookup yields CDR1 KGHSH and CDR2 LQKENI. This CDR3 has 15 residues. The CDR3, as DNA: TGTGCCAGCTCACCTCGGACAGGGGCCGAGAATGAGCAGTTCTTC. Amino acids: CASSPRTGAENEQFF.

The sample holds a few counts of this clone. This CDR3 is CASRDRSNYGYTF. For the CDR3, the DNA is TGTGCCAGCCGGGACAGATCTAACTATGGCTACACCTTC. V and J are TRBV6-5 and TRBJ1-2, with TRBD1 matching 7 bases. Germline values: CDR1 MNHEY, CDR2 SVGAGI. This CDR3 contains 13 residues. Unmatched junction bases numbered 3, after V lost 8 bases and J lost 0 bases.

The V call is TRBV5-4, the J call TRBJ2-1; the match to TRBD2 covers 10 bases. Trimming cost V 4 bases and J 7 bases; bases outside gene matches: 11. This CDR3 comprises 16 residues. Germline V lookup: CDR1 SGHNT, CDR2 YYREEE (reference sequence). The CDR3 is CASSRTSGSLGNEQFF. CDR3 nucleotide sequence: TGTGCCAGCAGCCGGACTAGCGGATCCCTGGGGAATGAGCAGTTCTTC.

The rearrangement links TRBV7-9 to TRBJ2-1, with 13 bases identical to TRBD2. Germline assignment: CDR1 SEHNR and CDR2 FQNEAQ (reference sequence). The CDR3 consists of 14 residues. Trimming at V came to 1 base and at J to 15 bases, leaving 6 bases not matched to a gene. The CDR3 DNA follows: TGTGCCAGCAGCTTAGAACTAGCGGGAGGGCCATGGTTCTTC. This translates into CASSLELAGGPWFF.

The gene calls are TRBV6-2 or TRBV6-3 and TRBJ2-1, with 8 positions matching TRBD2. V was pared by 4 bases and J by 5 bases, with 10 bases of the junction left unmatched. The CDR3 loop spans 16 amino acids. The germline gives CDR1 MNHEY, CDR2 SVGEGT. Here the CDR3 reads CASSFHQREGNNEQFF. The CDR3 coding sequence is TGTGCCAGCAGTTTCCATCAACGGGAGGGAAACAATGAGCAGTTCTTC.

This clone was observed once. This chain uses TRBV27 with TRBJ2-7, with TRBD2 matching 8 bases. After removal of 0 bases from V and 4 bases from J, the junction contained 8 bases not matched to a gene. The CDR3 extends over 16 amino acids. Germline loops: CDR1 MNHEY, CDR2 SMNVEV (reference sequence). The CDR3 DNA reads TGTGCCAGCAGTTTATCAGCGGGAGAGCAATGGTACGAGCAGTACTTC. This translates into CASSLSAGEQWYEQYF.

This chain links TRBV10-2 with TRBJ1-1; 10 bases agree with TRBD1. CDR1 and CDR2 (germline): WSHSY, SAAADI. V dropped 1 base and J dropped 1; count of bases not matched to a gene: 3. This CDR3 comprises 16 residues. The CDR3 DNA reads TGCGCCAGCAGTGAGTATGGGACAGGGGAGAACACTGAAGCTTTCTTT. This translates into CASSEYGTGENTEAFF.

This chain links TRBV28 with TRBJ1-2; D remains unclear. The V gene's germline CDR1 is MDHEN and CDR2 SYDVKM. The V end was cut by 4 bases, the J end by 2 bases, with 5 bases between. The CDR3 has 12 residues. This CDR3 reads CASSSVNYGYTF. Written as DNA, the CDR3 is TGTGCCAGCAGTTCGGTAAACTATGGCTACACCTTC.

The rearrangement links TRBV28 to TRBJ1-2; 9 bases are a match to TRBD1. The CDR3 contains 17 residues. Germline trimming cut 7 bases from V and 2 bases from J; bases unmatched to any gene: 14. CDR1 is MDHEN and CDR2 is SYDVKM in the germline V gene. In DNA, the CDR3 is TGTGCCAGCACCCCCTCGTCGGGACAGGGTCCGAACTATGGCTACACCTTC. It specifies CASTPSSGQGPNYGYTF.

J is TRBJ1-3 and V is TRBV29-1; D perhaps matches TRBD1 (6 bases). Between the trimmed V and J ends, which lost 3 bases and 2 bases, there was a span of 11 bases. This CDR3 spans 14 amino acids. In germline, CDR1 is SQVTM, CDR2 ANQGSEA. The CDR3 loop is CSVDVAGAGNTIYF. The CDR3 DNA reads TGCAGCGTTGATGTGGCAGGGGCTGGAAACACCATATATTTT.

V usage is TRBV20-1 and J usage is TRBJ1-1, with a tentative D call TRBD1 (6 bases). Germline CDR1 reads DFQATT; CDR2 reads SNEGSKA (reference sequence). The CDR3 is 11 amino acids. V lost 5 bases to trimming and J lost 11 bases, with 15 bases between them. For the CDR3, the DNA is TGCAGTGCTTGGGACAATTCGACGGCTTTCTTT. As protein: CSAWDNSTAFF.

This clone was seen a handful of times. The rearrangement joins TRBV3-1 (or the pseudogene TRBV3-2) to TRBJ2-7; 10 nucleotides line up with TRBD2. The V segment lost 7 bases and the J segment 4 bases; nucleotides outside the gene matches: 1. Germline CDR1 LGHDT, CDR2 YNNKEL (reference sequence). CDR3 length: 12 amino acids. CDR3 in DNA: TGTGCCAGCAAGCGGGAGGGGTACGAGCAGTACTTC. It codes for CASKREGYEQYF.

The gene calls are TRBV6-5 and TRBJ1-1; no firm D call. There are 16 residues in the CDR3. Trimming pared 0 bases from V and 2 bases from J, leaving 13 bases between. Germline V gene sequence: CDR1 MNHEY, CDR2 SVGAGI. CDR3 nucleotides: TGTGCCAGCAGTTACTCATACCTTACTTTTAACACTGAAGCTTTCTTT. Amino acid sequence: CASSYSYLTFNTEAFF.

V gene TRBV20-1 combines with J gene TRBJ2-7; no firm D call. Germline CDR1 and CDR2: DFQATT and SNEGSKA (reference sequence). This CDR3 comprises 11 residues. Trimming stripped 6 bases from V and 6 bases from J, with 12 bases between. As DNA, the CDR3 is TGCAGTGCCGACCGAGGAGTCGAGCAGTACTTC. Protein sequence: CSADRGVEQYF.

This clone was seen a handful of times. The rearrangement uses TRBV12-3 or TRBV12-4 and TRBJ2-7, with D unclear. V shed 5 bases and J shed 2 bases, with 10 bases lying between them. This CDR3 has 13 amino acids. DNA of the CDR3: TGTGCCAGCAGTCTAGGGCCCGCCTACGAGCAGTACTTC. Translation gives CASSLGPAYEQYF.

The J gene is TRBJ1-3, the V gene TRBV6-5; tentative D call: TRBD1 (5 bases). Germline V gene sequence: CDR1 MNHEY, CDR2 SVGAGI. V lost 2 bases, J lost 4 bases, and 9 bases lay in between. The CDR3 has 14 amino acids. The CDR3 is CASSYGHYGNTIYF. The CDR3 coding sequence is TGTGCCAGCAGTTACGGACACTACGGAAACACCATATATTTT.

A single count supports this clone. V is TRBV7-2 and J is TRBJ2-5; TRBD2 agrees at 7 bases. CDR3 length: 16 amino acids. The germline V gene encodes CDR1 SGHTA and CDR2 FQGNSA. V lost 7 bases and J lost 1; bases outside the gene matches: 12. The CDR3: CASTPRAGAAQETQYF. CDR3 sequence (DNA): TGTGCCAGCACCCCCCGGGCGGGAGCGGCCCAAGAGACCCAGTACTTC.